These 12 T cell receptor beta chains originate from one sample sequenced in a study of beta chain features in type 1 diabetes. Study-wide results and caveats: There was a moderate but significant shortening of TCRB CDR3s in all four CD4+ subsets of Type 1 diabetes patients.

No antigens are known for them. As every portion of the isolated RNA was reverse transcribed, the sequencing read expressed TCRB transcripts. Libraries were prepared by immunoSEQ multiplex PCR; TCRdb keeps only in-frame clonotypes and omits some of them. The sample consists of about 260,000 clones, roughly 20% of them appearing once. The sequencing sample was made of naive CD4+ T cells from blood. The receptors shown here come from a woman in her thirties or forties with type 1 diabetes.

In its sample, this clone was seen a few times. This rearrangement joins TRBV9 to TRBJ2-3; TRBD1 might be the D (6 bases). Germline CDR1 is SGDLS and CDR2 is YYNGEE. The CDR3 is made up of 15 amino acids. V shed 0 bases and J shed 3 bases, with 11 bases lying between them. CDR3 protein: CASSVGSRGTDTQYF. The CDR3 DNA reads as TGTGCCAGCAGCGTAGGCTCCAGGGGTACAGATACGCAGTATTTT.

The rearrangement uses TRBV4-1 and TRBJ2-7; 7 positions match TRBD2. Trimming removed 2 bases from V and 6 bases from J; junction bases left unmatched: 4. There are 13 residues in the CDR3. The V gene's germline CDR1 is MGHRA and CDR2 YSYEKL. CDR3 bases: TGCGCCAGCAGCCAAACCAGGGAGGGCGAGCAGTACTTC. Its translation is CASSQTREGEQYF.

This clone was found a few times. The genes are TRBV30 and TRBJ1-5; D is unresolved. V lost 0 bases, J lost 8 bases, and 11 bases lay in between. Per the germline V gene, CDR1 is GTSNPN and CDR2 is SVGIG (reference sequence). The length of the CDR3 is 13 residues. The CDR3: CAWSVGGKEPQHF. In DNA form, the CDR3 reads TGTGCCTGGAGTGTAGGAGGGAAGGAGCCCCAGCATTTT.

This clone has a handful of counts. The V call is TRBV5-4, the J call TRBJ1-1; tentatively, D is TRBD1 (5 bases). Germline V lookup: CDR1 SGHNT, CDR2 YYREEE (reference sequence). The CDR3 has 12 amino acids. The CDR3 nucleotides read TGTGTGGGTCAGGGATTTAACACTGAAGCTTTCTTT. This encodes CVGQGFNTEAFF.

This clone has only a few counts. This chain links TRBV19 with TRBJ2-1; TRBD2 agrees at 9 bases. Germline V gives CDR1 LNHDA, CDR2 SQIVND (reference sequence). J gave up 8 bases and V 3 bases, and 5 bases lay outside the gene matches. The CDR3 is 14 residues long. The CDR3 nucleotides read TGTGCCAGTAGTATCGGGATAGCGGGAGATGAGCAGTTCTTC. Translation gives CASSIGIAGDEQFF.

This chain links TRBV4-3 with TRBJ2-7; D remains ambiguous. Germline V gives CDR1 LGHNA, CDR2 YSLEER. The length of the CDR3 is 13 residues. Trimming shortened V by 0 bases and J by 3 bases, and 6 bases separated the two germline ends. For the CDR3, the DNA is TGCGCCAGCAGCCAAGATTACGGCTACGAGCAGTACTTC. Protein sequence: CASSQDYGYEQYF.

The sample holds a few counts of this clone. This chain links TRBV2 with TRBJ1-1, with D uncertain. Germline assignment: CDR1 SNHLY and CDR2 FYNNEI. The V and J ends lost 5 bases and 7 bases respectively, with 11 bases between them. The CDR3 is made up of 12 amino acids. Here the CDR3 DNA reads TGTGCCAGCAGTCCAGGTATGGATGAAGCTTTCTTT. Protein: CASSPGMDEAFF.

This clone was detected only a few times. The rearrangement joins TRBV15 to TRBJ2-1; TRBD2 aligns across 9 bases. Germline assignment: CDR1 LNHNV and CDR2 YYDKDF (reference sequence). The length of the CDR3 is 14 residues. V shed 8 bases, J shed 10 bases, and the junction held 12 bases outside the gene matches. CDR3 bases: TGTGCCACCCGGACGGGCGGGAGGGCCGAGGAGCAGTTCTTC. This gives the protein CATRTGGRAEEQFF.

The V and J genes are TRBV28 and TRBJ1-2; weak D call: TRBD1 (6 bases). V lost 5 bases, J lost 5 bases, and 15 bases lay in between. This CDR3 comprises 14 residues. Germline CDR1 reads MDHEN; CDR2 reads SYDVKM. CDR3 sequence: CASSLTGQGYGYTF. The CDR3, as DNA: TGTGCCAGCAGTCTCACGGGTCAGGGGTATGGCTACACCTTC.

This chain joins TRBV28 and TRBJ2-7; D is ambiguous. Germline V gene sequence: CDR1 MDHEN, CDR2 SYDVKM. This CDR3 contains 11 residues. Trimming left V 6 bases short and J 2 bases short, with 5 bases between. This chain's CDR3 is CASSLTYEQYF. In DNA, the CDR3 is TGTGCCAGCAGCCTTACCTACGAGCAGTACTTC.

This clone came up many times. The gene calls are TRBV23-1 and TRBJ2-7; 9 bases match TRBD1. TRBV23-1 is labeled an ORF, and its function is uncertain. The ends lost 7 bases at V and 4 bases at J; junction bases unmatched: 5. The CDR3 contains 13 residues. The CDR3 coding sequence is TGCGCCAGCAACCGGGACAGGGAGTACGAGCAGTACTTC. Protein: CASNRDREYEQYF.

The gene calls are TRBV7-9 and TRBJ2-2; D possibly corresponds to TRBD1 (6 bases). Trimming removed 1 base at V and 6 bases at J, with 9 bases between. CDR1 and CDR2 (germline): SEHNR, FQNEAQ (reference sequence). The CDR3 has 14 amino acids. CDR3 region: CASSLGGPAGELFF. The CDR3 bases are TGTGCCAGCAGCTTAGGGGGGCCGGCCGGGGAGCTGTTTTTT.